The 29 T cell receptor beta chains below were found in one sample sequenced in a study of regulatory T cells in long-lasting Graves disease. Noted time point: newly diagnosed GD, antithyroid drugs for less than 3 months. PBMC RNA was the source of the TCR library. HTBI primers from iRepertoire and Arm-PCR of CDR3 regions yielded the TCR beta libraries. TCRdb fed the multiplex PCR reads into MiXCR, producing one record per CDR3 protein. The table includes approximately 400,000 distinct CDR3 sequences, 15% to 19% detected once. This specimen consisted of peripheral blood mononuclear cells (PBMCs), obtained at new diagnosis, from a patient treated with antithyroid drugs. The receptors here all came from a female donor with Graves disease.

This clonotype was picked up a small number of times. The chain is built from TRBV20-1 and TRBJ1-1; D is possibly TRBD1 (5 bases). The V gene lost 3 bases and the J gene lost 0 bases, with 8 bases spanning the gap. The CDR3 spans 13 residues. Germline CDR1 and CDR2: DFQATT and SNEGSKA (reference sequence). This CDR3 is CSASQGLNTEAFF. The DNA for the CDR3 is TGCAGTGCTAGTCAGGGCCTGAACACTGAAGCTTTCTTT.

This clonotype has ten or more counts. This chain uses TRBV11-1 with TRBJ2-5, with 8 bases lining up with TRBD2. V lost 7 bases and J lost 2; bases outside the gene matches: 15. The length of the CDR3 is 17 residues. Germline V gene data show CDR1 as SGHAT and CDR2 as FQDESV (reference sequence). CDR3: CASTAFGSRGVQETQYF. Here the CDR3 DNA reads TGTGCCAGCACCGCTTTTGGTTCGCGGGGGGTTCAAGAGACCCAGTACTTC.

The sample holds many counts of this clonotype. The chain carries TRBV29-1 and TRBJ1-1; 9 bases fit TRBD1. The length of the CDR3 is 14 residues. V lost 5 bases, J lost 5 bases, and 9 bases stayed unmatched. CDR1 is SQVTM, CDR2 ANQGSEA, per germline. CDR3 amino acids: CSVSQQGARTEAFF. The CDR3 coding sequence is TGCAGCGTTAGCCAACAGGGGGCGCGAACTGAAGCTTTCTTT.

This clonotype has ten or more counts. The chain carries TRBV11-2 and TRBJ2-2; no clear D gene. The germline V gene encodes CDR1 SGHAT and CDR2 FQNNGV. The V end was cut by 5 bases, the J end by 8 bases, with 12 bases between. This CDR3 is 13 amino acids long. The CDR3 here is CASSPGQAGELFF. CDR3 DNA sequence: TGTGCCAGCAGCCCCGGTCAGGCGGGGGAGCTGTTTTTT.

This clonotype showed up just once. The genes are TRBV19 and TRBJ1-2; maybe TRBD1 (5 bases). The CDR3 consists of 13 residues. Between the trimmed V and J ends, which lost 6 bases and 8 bases, there was a span of 16 bases. Germline V gene data show CDR1 as LNHDA and CDR2 as SQIVND (reference sequence). The CDR3 loop is CASSQQGLQGYTF. In DNA form, the CDR3 reads TGTGCCAGTAGCCAGCAGGGACTTCAAGGCTACACCTTC. The variable domain in full, completed from reference TRBV19 and TRBJ1-2, reads DGGITQSPKYLFRKEGQNVTLSCEQNLNHDAMYWYRQDPGQGLRLIYYSQIVNDFQKGDIAEGYSVSREKKESFPLTVTSAQKNPTAFYLCASSQQGLQGYTFGSGTRLTVV.

This clonotype was seen ten or more times. In nucleotides, the CDR3 is TGTGCCAGCAGTGAAGCCCAGGCGACTTATGGCTACACCTTC. Its translation is CASSEAQATYGYTF. The V and J genes are TRBV6-1 and TRBJ1-2; D is unclear. The CDR3 loop spans 14 amino acids. V lost 0 bases and J 5 bases, leaving 10 bases between the germline ends. Germline CDR1 reads MNHNS; CDR2 reads SASEGT.

The J gene is TRBJ1-4, the V gene TRBV5-1; unclear D gene. Trimming cost V 6 bases and J 2 bases, with 14 bases left between them. Germline CDR1 SGHRS, CDR2 YFSETQ. This CDR3 contains 15 residues. The CDR3 loop reads CASTRDPWTNEKLFF. CDR3 in DNA: TGCGCCAGCACCCGGGATCCGTGGACTAATGAAAAACTGTTTTTT.

This clonotype was counted many times. The rearrangement uses TRBV7-2 and TRBJ1-6; D ambiguous. CDR1 is SGHTA, CDR2 FQGNSA, per germline. V was cut by 3 bases and J by 0 bases, with 9 bases left in between. The CDR3 is 16 amino acids. Here the CDR3 DNA reads TGTGCCAGCAGCTTCAGAGGGAGCTCCTATAATTCACCCCTCCACTTT. It is translated as CASSFRGSSYNSPLHF.

Remarks on this clonotype: One base away lies a much larger clone, so this may be a sequencing read error. CDR3 in DNA: TGTGCCATCGGGGACAGGAACACTGAAGCTTTCTTT. Its protein product is CAIGDRNTEAFF. J is TRBJ1-1 and V is TRBV10-3; 7 bases align to TRBD1. The CDR3 extends over 12 amino acids. CDR1 ENHRY and CDR2 SYGVKD come from the germline V gene. J lost 1 base, V lost 8 bases, and 1 base had no gene match.

The rearrangement uses TRBV4-3 and TRBJ2-5; D may match TRBD1 or TRBD2 (5 bases each). The CDR3 runs 16 residues. With 2 bases removed from V and 5 bases from J, the gap between germline ends came to 18 bases. From germline, CDR1 is LGHNA and CDR2 YSLEER. The CDR3, as DNA: TGCGCCAGCAGCCAAACCCGGGACCCCCCGGGGGAGACCCAGTACTTC. Its protein product is CASSQTRDPPGETQYF.

In this sample, this clonotype turned up many times. The chain couples TRBV30 to TRBJ1-1, with D maybe TRBD1 (6 bases). The germline V and J ends were trimmed by 4 bases and 5 bases, with 20 bases remaining between them. Germline V gives CDR1 GTSNPN, CDR2 SVGIG (reference sequence). The CDR3 runs to 15 residues. As DNA, the CDR3 is TGTGCCTGGAAGGGTAAGGGGAGAGGGGGTACTGAAGCTTTCTTT. It specifies CAWKGKGRGGTEAFF.

The rearrangement uses TRBV6-6 and TRBJ2-5; D is uncertain. Germline V gene data show CDR1 as MNHNY and CDR2 as SVGAGI (reference sequence). With 0 bases removed from V and 4 bases from J, the gap between germline ends came to 6 bases. The CDR3 is 13 residues long. The CDR3 reads CASSYSSIETQYF. The CDR3 bases are TGTGCCAGCAGTTACTCGAGTATAGAGACCCAGTACTTC.

This clonotype was detected many times. The chain recombines TRBV12-3 or TRBV12-4 with TRBJ2-7, with D tentatively TRBD1 or TRBD2 (5 bases each). CDR3 length: 12 amino acids. The V and J ends lost 8 bases and 3 bases respectively, with 11 bases between them. CDR3 DNA: TGTGCCAGCTTAGGGGCGGGCTACGAGCAGTACTTC. This translates into CASLGAGYEQYF.

As for this clonotype: One junction end disagrees with the germline gene, perhaps due to a read error. This chain links TRBV13 with TRBJ2-5; D perhaps matches TRBD1 (5 bases). Looked up from germline, CDR1 is PRHDT and CDR2 is FYEKMQ (reference sequence). The CDR3 loop spans 15 amino acids. The CDR3 DNA sequence: TGTGCCAGCAGCTTGAAGGGGCTCACAGGAGAGGCCCAGTACTTC. Its translation is CASSLKGLTGEAQYF.

This clonotype came up a few times. The rearrangement links TRBV4-1 to TRBJ2-1, with D perhaps matching TRBD1 (5 bases). Germline V gene data show CDR1 as MGHRA and CDR2 as YSYEKL. V was cut by 0 bases and J by 7 bases, with 19 bases left in between. The CDR3 consists of 17 residues. In DNA form, the CDR3 reads TGCGCCAGCAGCCAAGATCCGAGTGCCTACCCAGGGAATGAGCAGTTCTTC. Its protein product is CASSQDPSAYPGNEQFF.

This clonotype was found many times. V is TRBV2 and J is TRBJ2-1, with D uncertain. The CDR3 has 10 amino acids. V gave up 6 bases and J gave up 6 bases, with 3 bases separating them. The germline V gene has CDR1 SNHLY and CDR2 FYNNEI. DNA of the CDR3: TGTGCCAGCAGGGGCAATGAGCAGTTCTTC. Translated, it gives CASRGNEQFF.

In its sample, this clonotype was seen many times. The rearrangement links TRBV20-1 to TRBJ2-7; D ambiguous. Germline values: CDR1 DFQATT, CDR2 SNEGSKA (reference sequence). Trimming shortened V by 5 bases and J by 0 bases, and 14 bases separated the two germline ends. There are 14 residues in the CDR3. The CDR3 coding sequence is TGCAGTGCTCGCGCCGGGTTTGCCTCCTACGAGCAGTACTTC. Protein sequence: CSARAGFASYEQYF.

The CDR3 region has the DNA TGTGCCAGCAGCGTAGAAGTGTGGGCGGACGGCTACACCTTC. Residues: CASSVEVWADGYTF. The rearrangement joins TRBV9 to TRBJ1-2, with D unresolved. Per the germline V gene, CDR1 is SGDLS and CDR2 is YYNGEE. The CDR3 totals 14 residues. The V end was cut by 0 bases, the J end by 8 bases, with 14 bases between.

At least ten counts were recorded for this clonotype. The CDR3 here is CASSQEDRSPPEAFF. CDR3 DNA sequence: TGTGCCAGCAGCCAAGAGGACAGGTCCCCCCCTGAAGCTTTCTTT. J is TRBJ1-1 and V is TRBV3-1; the match to TRBD1 covers 7 bases. CDR3 length: 15 amino acids. The germline V gene has CDR1 LGHDT and CDR2 YNNKEL (reference sequence). J was trimmed by 6 bases and V by 0 bases; bases with no gene match: 7.

Many counts were recorded for this clonotype. The V gene is TRBV15, the J gene TRBJ2-7, with D perhaps TRBD1 (6 bases). Germline V lookup: CDR1 LNHNV, CDR2 YYDKDF (reference sequence). This CDR3 is 16 amino acids long. Trimming stripped 2 bases from V and 1 base from J, with 15 bases between. The DNA of the CDR3 is TGTGCCACCAGCAGATCCCCGACAGGCAGATCCTACGAGCAGTACTTC. This gives the protein CATSRSPTGRSYEQYF.

In this sample, this clonotype turned up many times. This chain uses TRBV7-9 with TRBJ1-5; perhaps TRBD1 as D (5 bases). CDR1 is SEHNR and CDR2 is FQNEAQ in the germline V gene (reference sequence). This CDR3 region has 14 residues. The germline V and J ends were trimmed by 5 bases and 2 bases, with 10 bases remaining between them. CDR3 region: CASSPATGNQPQHF. Written as DNA, the CDR3 is TGTGCCAGCAGCCCAGCGACAGGCAATCAGCCCCAGCATTTT.

This rearrangement joins TRBV3-1 to TRBJ2-3; 8 nucleotides line up with TRBD2. The V segment lost 2 bases and the J segment 2 bases; nucleotides outside the gene matches: 9. The CDR3 is 17 amino acids. Germline-derived CDR1 and CDR2 are LGHDT and YNNKEL (reference sequence). The CDR3 loop is CASSQISGGPYTDTQYF. DNA for the CDR3: TGTGCCAGCAGCCAAATCAGCGGGGGACCCTACACAGATACGCAGTATTTT.

Many counts were recorded for this clonotype. V gene TRBV20-1 combines with J gene TRBJ2-1; TRBD2 matches 10 bases. Per germline, CDR1 DFQATT and CDR2 SNEGSKA (reference sequence). The V gene end was trimmed by 3 bases and the J gene end by 0 bases; junction bases not matched to a gene: 2. This CDR3 has 15 residues. This chain's CDR3 is CSARASGSSYNEQFF. In DNA, the CDR3 is TGCAGTGCTAGGGCTAGCGGGAGCTCCTACAATGAGCAGTTCTTC.

A remark on this clonotype: This may be a read error, as it is one base from a much larger clone. The rearrangement joins TRBV3-1 to TRBJ2-1; 8 bases map to TRBD2. This CDR3 spans 17 amino acids. The junction had 11 bases not matched to a gene; V was cut back by 4 bases and J by 3 bases. Germline lookup yields CDR1 LGHDT and CDR2 YNNKEL (reference sequence). CDR3 nucleotide sequence: TGTGCCAGCAGCCTACGAACAGCGGGAGAGGTCTACAATGAGCAGTTCTTC. Residues: CASSLRTAGEVYNEQFF.

J is TRBJ2-1 and V is TRBV24-1; D is tentatively TRBD1 or TRBD2 (6 bases each). Trimming pared 3 bases from V and 9 bases from J, leaving 26 bases between. CDR1 is KGHDR, CDR2 SFDVKD, per germline. This CDR3 region has 18 residues. Here the CDR3 DNA reads TGTGCCACCAGTGATCCCACAGGGAAGACTATCCCCGGGGGTGAGCAGTTCTTC. This encodes CATSDPTGKTIPGGEQFF.

This clonotype was found many times. This rearrangement joins TRBV5-4 to TRBJ2-5, with 9 nucleotides matching TRBD2. With V trimmed by 3 bases and J by 3 bases, 6 bases remained unmatched. The CDR3 contains 15 residues. Germline CDR1 and CDR2: SGHNT and YYREEE (reference sequence). The DNA of the CDR3 is TGTGCCAGCAGCTCGATGAAGCGGGAGGAAGAGACCCAGTACTTC. Translating gives CASSSMKREEETQYF.

Many counts were recorded for this clonotype. The gene calls are TRBV4-3 and TRBJ2-3, with TRBD2 matching over 7 bases. The CDR3 has 16 residues. CDR1 and CDR2 from the germline V gene are LGHNA and YSLEER. V lost 0 bases, J lost 0 bases, and 3 bases stayed unmatched. CDR3: CASSQDRGDSTDTQYF. In DNA, the CDR3 is TGCGCCAGCAGCCAAGATCGGGGGGATAGCACAGATACGCAGTATTTT.

This clonotype was detected ten times or more. The chain employs TRBV28 and TRBJ2-7; possibly TRBD1 for D (6 bases). This CDR3 comprises 12 residues. The germline CDR1 and CDR2 sequences are MDHEN and SYDVKM. Trimming pared 3 bases from V and 6 bases from J, leaving 9 bases between. This CDR3 reads CASSFDRREQYF. The CDR3, as DNA: TGTGCCAGCAGTTTCGACAGGCGCGAGCAGTACTTC.

This clonotype was seen a few times. This chain joins TRBV7-2 and TRBJ2-2; 10 positions agree with TRBD1. V lost 5 bases and J lost 4; bases outside the gene matches: 7. The CDR3 consists of 16 residues. The germline CDR1 and CDR2 sequences are SGHTA and FQGNSA. The CDR3 is CASSQRTGGPTGELFF. Written as DNA, the CDR3 is TGTGCCAGCAGCCAACGGACAGGGGGGCCCACCGGGGAGCTGTTTTTT.